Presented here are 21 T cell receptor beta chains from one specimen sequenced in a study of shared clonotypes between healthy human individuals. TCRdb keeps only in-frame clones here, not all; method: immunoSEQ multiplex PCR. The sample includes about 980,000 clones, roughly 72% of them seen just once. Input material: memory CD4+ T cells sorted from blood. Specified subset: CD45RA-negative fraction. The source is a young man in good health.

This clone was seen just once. CDR3 residues: CASSTQGSGTEAFF. In DNA, the CDR3 is TGTGCCAGCAGTACCCAGGGTTCGGGCACTGAAGCTTTCTTT. The chain links TRBV27 to TRBJ1-1; TRBD1 might be the D (5 bases). V shed 5 bases and J shed 4 bases, with 14 bases lying between them. This CDR3 is built from 14 residues. The germline gives CDR1 MNHEY, CDR2 SMNVEV (reference sequence).

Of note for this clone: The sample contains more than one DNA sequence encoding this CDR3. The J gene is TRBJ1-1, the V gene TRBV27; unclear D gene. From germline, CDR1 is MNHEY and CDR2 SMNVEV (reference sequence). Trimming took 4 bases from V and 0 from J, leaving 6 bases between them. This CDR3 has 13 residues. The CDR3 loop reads CASSSAMNTEAFF. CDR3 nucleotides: TGTGCCAGCAGTTCGGCGATGAACACTGAAGCTTTCTTT.

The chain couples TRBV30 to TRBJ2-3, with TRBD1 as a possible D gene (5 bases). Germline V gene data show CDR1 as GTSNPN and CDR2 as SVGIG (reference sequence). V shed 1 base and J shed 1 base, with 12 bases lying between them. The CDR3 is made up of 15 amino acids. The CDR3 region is CAWSGQGKGTDTQYF. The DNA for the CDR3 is TGTGCCTGGAGTGGTCAGGGAAAGGGCACAGATACGCAGTATTTT.

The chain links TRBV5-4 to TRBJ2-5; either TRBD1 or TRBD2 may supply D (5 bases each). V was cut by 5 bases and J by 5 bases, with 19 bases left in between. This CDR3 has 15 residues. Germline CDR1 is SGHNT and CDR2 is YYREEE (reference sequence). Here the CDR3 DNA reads TGTGCCAGCAGGGGCGCCGGGGCCAGAGATGAGACCCAGTACTTC. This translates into CASRGAGARDETQYF.

In DNA, the CDR3 is TGTGCCAGCAGCTCCGGGGATAGCGGGGAGACCCAGTACTTC. Its protein is CASSSGDSGETQYF. The chain recombines TRBV7-2 with TRBJ2-5; 7 positions match TRBD2. The germline V gene has CDR1 SGHTA and CDR2 FQGNSA. Trimming took 4 bases from V and 5 from J; bases not matched to a gene: 7. The CDR3 contains 14 residues.

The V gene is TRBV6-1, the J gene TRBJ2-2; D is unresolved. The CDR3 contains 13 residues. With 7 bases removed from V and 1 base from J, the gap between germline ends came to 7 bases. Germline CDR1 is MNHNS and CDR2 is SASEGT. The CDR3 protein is CASIEQNTGELFF. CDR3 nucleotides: TGTGCCAGCATCGAACAGAACACCGGGGAGCTGTTTTTT.

The DNA of the CDR3 is TGTGCCAGCAGCCCCGGACTTCTAAACTATGGCTACACCTTC. This gives the protein CASSPGLLNYGYTF. The V call is TRBV7-8, the J call TRBJ1-2; D unresolved. The CDR3 runs to 14 residues. Germline loops: CDR1 SGHVS, CDR2 FQNEAQ. The germline V and J ends were trimmed by 5 bases and 2 bases, with 12 bases remaining between them.

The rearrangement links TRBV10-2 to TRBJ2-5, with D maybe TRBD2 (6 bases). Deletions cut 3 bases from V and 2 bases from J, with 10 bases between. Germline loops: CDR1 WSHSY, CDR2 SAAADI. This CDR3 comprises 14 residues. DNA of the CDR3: TGCGCCAGCAGTGATACGGCGGGGCAAGAGACCCAGTACTTC. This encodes CASSDTAGQETQYF.

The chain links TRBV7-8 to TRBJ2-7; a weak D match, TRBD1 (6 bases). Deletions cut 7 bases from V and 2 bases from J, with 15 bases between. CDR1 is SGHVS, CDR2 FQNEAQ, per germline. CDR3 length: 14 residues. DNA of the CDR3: TGTGCCAGCACCCAGGGGCAGGCTACCTACGAGCAGTACTTC. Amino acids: CASTQGQATYEQYF.

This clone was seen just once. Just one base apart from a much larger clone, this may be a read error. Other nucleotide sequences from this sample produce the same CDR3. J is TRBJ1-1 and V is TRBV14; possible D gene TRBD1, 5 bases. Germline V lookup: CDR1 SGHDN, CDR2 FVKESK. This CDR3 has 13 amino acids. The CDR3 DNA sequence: TGCGCCAGCAGCCAGGGACGGAACACTGAAGCTTTCTTT. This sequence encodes CASSQGRNTEAFF.

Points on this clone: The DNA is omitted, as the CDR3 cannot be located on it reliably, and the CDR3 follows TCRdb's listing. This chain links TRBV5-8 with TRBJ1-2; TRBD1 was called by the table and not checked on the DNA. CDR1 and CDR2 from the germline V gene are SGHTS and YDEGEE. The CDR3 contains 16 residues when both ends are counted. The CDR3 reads CASSTSLYRDHYGYTF.

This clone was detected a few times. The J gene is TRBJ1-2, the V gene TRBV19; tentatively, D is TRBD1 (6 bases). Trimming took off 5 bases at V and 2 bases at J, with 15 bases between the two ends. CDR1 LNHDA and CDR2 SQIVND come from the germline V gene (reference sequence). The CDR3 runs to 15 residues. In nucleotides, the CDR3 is TGTGCCAGTAGTGGCGCGGGGGCAGCGAACTATGGCTACACCTTC. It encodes CASSGAGAANYGYTF.

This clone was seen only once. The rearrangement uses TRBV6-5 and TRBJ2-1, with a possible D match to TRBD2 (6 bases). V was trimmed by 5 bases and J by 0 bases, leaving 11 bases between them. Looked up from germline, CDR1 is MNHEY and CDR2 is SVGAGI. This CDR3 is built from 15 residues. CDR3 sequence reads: CASSRQLASYNEQFF. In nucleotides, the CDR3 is TGTGCCAGCAGTCGACAACTAGCCTCCTACAATGAGCAGTTCTTC.

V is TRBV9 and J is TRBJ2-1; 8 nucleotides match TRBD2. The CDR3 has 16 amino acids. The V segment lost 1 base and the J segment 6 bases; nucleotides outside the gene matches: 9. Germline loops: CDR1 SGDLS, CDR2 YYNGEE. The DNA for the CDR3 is TGTGCCAGCAGCGTACAGGGCGGGGGGATCCGCAATGAGCAGTTCTTC. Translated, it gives CASSVQGGGIRNEQFF.

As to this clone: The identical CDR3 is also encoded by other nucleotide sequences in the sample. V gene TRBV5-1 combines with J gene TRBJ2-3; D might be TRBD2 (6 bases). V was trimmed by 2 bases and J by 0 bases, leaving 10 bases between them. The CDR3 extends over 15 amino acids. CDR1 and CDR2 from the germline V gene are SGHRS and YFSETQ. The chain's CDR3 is CASSLPGLSTDTQYF. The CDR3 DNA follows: TGCGCCAGCAGCTTACCGGGACTGAGCACAGATACGCAGTATTTT.

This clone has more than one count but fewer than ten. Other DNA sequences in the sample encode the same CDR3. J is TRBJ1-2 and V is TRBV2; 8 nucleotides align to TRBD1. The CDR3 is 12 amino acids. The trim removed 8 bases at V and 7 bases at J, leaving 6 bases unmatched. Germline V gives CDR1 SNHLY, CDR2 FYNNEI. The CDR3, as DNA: TGTGCCAGCTCCGGACAGGGCGGTGGCTACACCTTC. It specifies CASSGQGGGYTF.

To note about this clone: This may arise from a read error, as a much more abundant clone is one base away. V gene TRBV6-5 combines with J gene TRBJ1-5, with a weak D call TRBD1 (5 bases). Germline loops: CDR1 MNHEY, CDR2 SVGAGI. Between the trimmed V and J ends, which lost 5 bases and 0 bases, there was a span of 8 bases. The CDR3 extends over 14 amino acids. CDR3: CASSPQDSNQPQHF. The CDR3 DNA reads TGTGCCAGCAGTCCACAGGATAGCAATCAGCCCCAGCATTTT.

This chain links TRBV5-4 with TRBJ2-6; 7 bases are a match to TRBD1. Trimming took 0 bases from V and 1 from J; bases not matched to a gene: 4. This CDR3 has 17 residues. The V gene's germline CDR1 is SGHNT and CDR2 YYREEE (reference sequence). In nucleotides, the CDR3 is TGTGCCAGCAGCTTGGCGCAGGGACAGTCTGGGGCCAACGTCCTGACTTTC. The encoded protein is CASSLAQGQSGANVLTF.

CDR3 region: CASSRQPEETQYF. The CDR3 nucleotides read TGCGCCAGCAGTAGACAGCCGGAGGAGACCCAGTACTTC. This chain connects TRBV10-2 to TRBJ2-5, with D possibly TRBD1 on 5 matching bases. The CDR3 runs to 13 residues. Trimming shortened V by 5 bases and J by 5 bases, and 12 bases separated the two germline ends. In germline, CDR1 is WSHSY, CDR2 SAAADI.

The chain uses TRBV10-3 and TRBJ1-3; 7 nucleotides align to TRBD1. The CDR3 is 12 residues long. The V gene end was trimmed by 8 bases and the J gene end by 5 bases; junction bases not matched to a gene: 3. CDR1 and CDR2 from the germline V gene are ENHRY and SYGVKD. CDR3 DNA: TGTGCCATCCAGGGGGGGCGAAACACCATATATTTT. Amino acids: CAIQGGRNTIYF.

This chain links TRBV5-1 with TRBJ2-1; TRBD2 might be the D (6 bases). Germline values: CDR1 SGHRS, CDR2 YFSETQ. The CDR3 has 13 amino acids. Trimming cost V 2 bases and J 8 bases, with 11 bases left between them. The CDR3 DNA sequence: TGCGCCAGCAGCTTTGTGGAGGGCCATGAGCAGTTCTTC. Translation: CASSFVEGHEQFF.